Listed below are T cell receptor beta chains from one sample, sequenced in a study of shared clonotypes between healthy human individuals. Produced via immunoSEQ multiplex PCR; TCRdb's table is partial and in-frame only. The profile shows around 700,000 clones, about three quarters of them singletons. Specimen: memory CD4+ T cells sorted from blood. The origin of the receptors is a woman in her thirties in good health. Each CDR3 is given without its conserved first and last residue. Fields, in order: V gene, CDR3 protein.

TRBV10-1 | ASSISRGGTEAF
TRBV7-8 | ASSKGLYNEQF
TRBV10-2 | ASSESMGGREKLF
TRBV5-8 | ASSLGVGGPNTEAF
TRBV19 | ASSPLVPGEKLF
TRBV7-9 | ASSLEVLARPYEQY
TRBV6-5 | ASSFGLTDWGTQY
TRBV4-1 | ASSQVITTGGALGGYT
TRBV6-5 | ATERQDNEQY
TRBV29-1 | SAKRGDTEAF
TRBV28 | ASSSRITGELF
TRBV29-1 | SALVRGSDTEAF
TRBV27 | ASSLKAGESSYEQY
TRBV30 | AWVMGVAYNEQF
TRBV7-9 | ASSLGQAHNEQF
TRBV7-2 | ASSLVRTLWGGNYEQY
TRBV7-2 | ASSPGGGGGYGYT
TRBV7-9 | ASSLGDRGSRETQY
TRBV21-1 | ASSKVSEREGVNEQF
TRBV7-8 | ASSLDRSANYGYT
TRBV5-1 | ASSTQGASHYEQY
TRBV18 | ASSPPDSLKRAF
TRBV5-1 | ASSLGWGEGDTQY
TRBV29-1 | SVSQGANEQF
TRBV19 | ASSIAVRAGETEAF
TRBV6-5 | ACSRTSGNYEQY
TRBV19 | ASCDMPDQPQH
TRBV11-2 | ASSWSGTSGGETQY
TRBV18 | ASSPQGIDTQY
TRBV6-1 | ASSVELWNQPQH
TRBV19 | ASRDRGTGELF
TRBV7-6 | ASSLMTGTSSYEQY
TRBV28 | ASSLMSAGSYNEQF
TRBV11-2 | ASSLVGGTEAF
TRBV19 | ASSKMLQGSNQPQH
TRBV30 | AWSLKSHEQY
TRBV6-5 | ASSYSPRGNQPQH
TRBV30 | AWHRDPTGELF
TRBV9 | ASSGPAAPYEQY
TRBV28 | ASSLISHSDTQY
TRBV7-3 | ASSLLGLYGYT
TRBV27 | ASNSGLTWDTGELF
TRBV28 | ASSNPPGTGQETQY
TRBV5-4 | ASSPQGTEVSGQY
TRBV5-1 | ASSLFQGTAQETQY
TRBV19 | ASSANYEQY
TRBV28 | ASRRGDFLGEQY
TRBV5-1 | ASSFLNEQF
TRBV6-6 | ASSYGLAGAGELF
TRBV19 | ASRITGTPNQPQH
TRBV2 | ASSEAGLAGRTYEQY
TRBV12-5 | ASGTSGSTDTQY
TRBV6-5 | ASSPILNQPQH
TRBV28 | ASSWATGPAKNIQY
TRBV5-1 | ASSLVRAGANVLT
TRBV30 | AWFQGGETQY
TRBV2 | ASSATTKIGRSMTYEQY
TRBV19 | ASTRLGQGTLEAF